This TCR beta chain came from a study of technical replicates of blood from a few donors. Using immunoSEQ multiplex PCR, the repertoire was profiled, and TCRdb retains in-frame clones only, with some absent. The sample lists approximately 92,000 clones; roughly 96% were seen once. Germline V gene sequence: CDR1 ENHRY, CDR2 SYGVKD. V lost 11 bases, J lost 1 base, and 14 bases lay in between. This CDR3 spans 13 amino acids. The chain links TRBV10-3 to TRBJ1-1, with D hard to call. The sequenced sample was T cells isolated from PBMCs. This TCR was sampled from a human donor in good health. CDR3 DNA sequence: TGTGCCGCCGTTTCCGGGGAGAACACTGAAGCTTTCTTT. Amino acids: CAAVSGENTEAFF.